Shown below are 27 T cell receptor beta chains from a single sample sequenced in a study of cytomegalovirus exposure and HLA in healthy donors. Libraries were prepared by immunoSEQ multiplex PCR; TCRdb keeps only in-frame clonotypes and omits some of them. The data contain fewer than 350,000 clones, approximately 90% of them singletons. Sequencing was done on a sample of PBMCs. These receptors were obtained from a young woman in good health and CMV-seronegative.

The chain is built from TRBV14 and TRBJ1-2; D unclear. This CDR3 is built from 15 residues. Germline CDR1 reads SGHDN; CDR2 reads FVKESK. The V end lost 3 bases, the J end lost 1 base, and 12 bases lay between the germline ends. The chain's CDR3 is CASSHAGNLNYGYTF. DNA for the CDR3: TGTGCCAGCAGCCACGCCGGGAACCTTAACTATGGCTACACCTTC.

The CDR3 is CSGNPEGTQETQYF. The DNA of the CDR3 is TGCAGCGGGAACCCCGAGGGGACACAAGAGACCCAGTACTTC. The rearrangement joins TRBV29-1 to TRBJ2-5, with D tentatively TRBD1 (6 bases). Germline V gives CDR1 SQVTM, CDR2 ANQGSEA. V lost 7 bases and J lost 2, with 17 bases in between. The CDR3 sequence is 14 residues long.

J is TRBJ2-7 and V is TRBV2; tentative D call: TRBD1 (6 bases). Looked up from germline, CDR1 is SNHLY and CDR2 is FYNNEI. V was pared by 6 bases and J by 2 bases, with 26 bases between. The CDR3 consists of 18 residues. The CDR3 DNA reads TGTGCCAGCAGAACCGTTCGACAGGATGGTACTAGACCCTACGAGCAGTACTTC. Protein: CASRTVRQDGTRPYEQYF.

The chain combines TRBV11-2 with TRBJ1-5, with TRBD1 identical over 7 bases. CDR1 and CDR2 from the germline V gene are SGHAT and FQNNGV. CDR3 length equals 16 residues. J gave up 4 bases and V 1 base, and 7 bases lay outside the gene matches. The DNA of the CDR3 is TGTGCCAGCAGCTTAGGGGCCAGGGGGGCTAATCAGCCCCAGCATTTT. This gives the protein CASSLGARGANQPQHF.

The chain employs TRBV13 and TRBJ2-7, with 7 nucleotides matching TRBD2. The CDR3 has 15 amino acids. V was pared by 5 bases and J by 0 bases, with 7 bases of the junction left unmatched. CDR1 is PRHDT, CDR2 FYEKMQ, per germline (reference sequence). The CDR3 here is CASSRRTRLSYEQYF. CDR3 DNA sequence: TGTGCCAGCAGCCGTCGGACTAGACTCTCCTACGAGCAGTACTTC.

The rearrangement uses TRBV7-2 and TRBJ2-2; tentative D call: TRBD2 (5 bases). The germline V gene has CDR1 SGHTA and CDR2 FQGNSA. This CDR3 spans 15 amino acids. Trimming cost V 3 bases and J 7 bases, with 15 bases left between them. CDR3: CASSFKTRSYGELFF. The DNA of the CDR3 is TGTGCCAGCAGCTTTAAAACTAGGTCCTACGGGGAGCTGTTTTTT.

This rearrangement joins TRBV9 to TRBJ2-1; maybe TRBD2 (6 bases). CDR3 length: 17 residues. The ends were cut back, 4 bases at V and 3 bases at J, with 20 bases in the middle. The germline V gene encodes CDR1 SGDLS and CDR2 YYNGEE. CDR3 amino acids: CASSPSGAVNDYNEQFF. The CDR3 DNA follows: TGTGCCAGCAGCCCCTCGGGAGCGGTGAATGACTACAATGAGCAGTTCTTC.

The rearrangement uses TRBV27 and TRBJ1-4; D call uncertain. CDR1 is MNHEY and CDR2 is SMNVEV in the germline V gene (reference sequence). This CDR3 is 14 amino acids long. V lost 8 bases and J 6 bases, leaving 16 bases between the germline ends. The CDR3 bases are TGTGCCAGCGGGTCCCTCCGGAGAGATGAAAAACTGTTTTTT. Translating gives CASGSLRRDEKLFF.

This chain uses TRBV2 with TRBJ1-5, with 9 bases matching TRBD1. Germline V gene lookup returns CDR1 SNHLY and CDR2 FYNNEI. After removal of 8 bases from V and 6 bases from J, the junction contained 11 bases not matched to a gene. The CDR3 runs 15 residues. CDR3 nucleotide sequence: TGTGCCAGCCGAAGGACAGGGGCCCCCGTTCAGCCCCAGCATTTT. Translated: CASRRTGAPVQPQHF.

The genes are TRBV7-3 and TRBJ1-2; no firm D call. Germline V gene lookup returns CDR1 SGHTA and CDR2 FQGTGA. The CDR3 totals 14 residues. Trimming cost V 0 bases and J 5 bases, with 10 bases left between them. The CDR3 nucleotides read TGTGCCAGCAGCTTAACCGGACGGGATTATGGCTACACCTTC. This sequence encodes CASSLTGRDYGYTF.

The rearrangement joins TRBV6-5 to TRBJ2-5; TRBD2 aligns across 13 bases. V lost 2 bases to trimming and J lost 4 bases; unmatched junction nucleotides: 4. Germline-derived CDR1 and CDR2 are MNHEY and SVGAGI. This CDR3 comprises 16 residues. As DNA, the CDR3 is TGTGCCAGCAGTTACCGGGGGACTAGCGGGACAGAGACCCAGTACTTC. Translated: CASSYRGTSGTETQYF.

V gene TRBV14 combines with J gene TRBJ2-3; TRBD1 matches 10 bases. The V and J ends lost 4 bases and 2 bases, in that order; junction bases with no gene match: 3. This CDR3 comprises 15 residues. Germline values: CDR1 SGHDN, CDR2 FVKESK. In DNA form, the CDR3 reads TGTGCCAGCAGCCCGGGACAGGGGCCCACAGATACGCAGTATTTT. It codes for CASSPGQGPTDTQYF.

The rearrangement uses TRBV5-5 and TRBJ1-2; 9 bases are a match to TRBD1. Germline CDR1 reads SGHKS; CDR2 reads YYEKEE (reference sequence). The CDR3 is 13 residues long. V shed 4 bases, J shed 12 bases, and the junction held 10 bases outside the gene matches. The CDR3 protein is CASSRDRVVVDTF. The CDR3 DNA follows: TGTGCCAGCAGCCGGGACAGGGTTGTTGTGGACACCTTC. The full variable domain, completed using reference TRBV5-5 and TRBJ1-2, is DAGVTQSPTHLIKTRGQQVTLRCSPISGHKSVSWYQQVLGQGPQFIFQYYEKEERGRGNFPDRFSARQFPNYSSELNVNALLLGDSALYLCASSRDRVVVDTFGSGTRLTVV.

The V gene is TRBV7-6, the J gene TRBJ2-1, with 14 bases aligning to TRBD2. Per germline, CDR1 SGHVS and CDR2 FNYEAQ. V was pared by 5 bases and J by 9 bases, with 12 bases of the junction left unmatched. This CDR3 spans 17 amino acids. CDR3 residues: CASSLGTSGSFMVEQFF. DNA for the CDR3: TGTGCCAGCAGCCTAGGGACTAGCGGGAGTTTTATGGTTGAGCAGTTCTTC.

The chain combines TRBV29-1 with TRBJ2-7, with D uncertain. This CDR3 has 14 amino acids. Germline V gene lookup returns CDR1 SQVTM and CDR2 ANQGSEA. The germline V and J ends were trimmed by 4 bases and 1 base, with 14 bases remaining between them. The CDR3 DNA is TGCAGCGTTGTCCCAGGTATGAATTCCTACGAGCAGTACTTC. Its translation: CSVVPGMNSYEQYF.

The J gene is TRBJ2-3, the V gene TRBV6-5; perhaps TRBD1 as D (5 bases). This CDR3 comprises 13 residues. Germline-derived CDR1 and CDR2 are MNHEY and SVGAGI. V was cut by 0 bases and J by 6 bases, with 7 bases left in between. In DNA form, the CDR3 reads TGTGCCAGCAGTTACTCTTCAGGGGATACGCAGTATTTT. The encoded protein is CASSYSSGDTQYF.

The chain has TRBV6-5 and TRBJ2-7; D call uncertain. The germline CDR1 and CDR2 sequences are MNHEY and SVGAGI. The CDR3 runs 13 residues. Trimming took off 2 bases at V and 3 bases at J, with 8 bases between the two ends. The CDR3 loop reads CASSYDRDYEQYF. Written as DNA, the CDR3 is TGTGCCAGCAGTTACGATAGAGACTACGAGCAGTACTTC.

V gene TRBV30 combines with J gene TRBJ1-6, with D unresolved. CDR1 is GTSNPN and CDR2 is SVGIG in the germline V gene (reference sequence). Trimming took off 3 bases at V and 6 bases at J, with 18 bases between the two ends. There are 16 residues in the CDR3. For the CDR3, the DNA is TGTGCCTGGAGCCCGGACGGAGGGCCCTTTAATTCACCCCTCCACTTT. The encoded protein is CAWSPDGGPFNSPLHF.

The CDR3 sequence: CASSSAVVLRGYTF. CDR3 nucleotides: TGTGCCAGCAGCTCCGCGGTAGTTCTACGGGGCTACACCTTC. The V gene is TRBV5-4, the J gene TRBJ1-2; D call uncertain. The V gene lost 3 bases and the J gene lost 8 bases, with 17 bases spanning the gap. The CDR3 is 14 amino acids. Germline CDR1 and CDR2: SGHNT and YYREEE (reference sequence).

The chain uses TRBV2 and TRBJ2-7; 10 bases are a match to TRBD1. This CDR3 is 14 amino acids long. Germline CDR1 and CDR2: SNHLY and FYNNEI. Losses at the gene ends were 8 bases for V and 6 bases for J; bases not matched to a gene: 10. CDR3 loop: CASGGRTGGGEQYF. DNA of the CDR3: TGTGCCAGCGGCGGGAGGACAGGGGGAGGCGAGCAGTACTTC.

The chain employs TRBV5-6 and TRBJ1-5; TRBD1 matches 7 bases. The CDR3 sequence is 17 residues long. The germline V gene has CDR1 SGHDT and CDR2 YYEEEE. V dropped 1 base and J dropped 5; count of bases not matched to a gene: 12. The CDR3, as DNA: TGTGCCAGCAGCTTGTCCGGCGGCAGAAGGGGGCATCAGCCCCAGCATTTT. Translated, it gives CASSLSGGRRGHQPQHF.

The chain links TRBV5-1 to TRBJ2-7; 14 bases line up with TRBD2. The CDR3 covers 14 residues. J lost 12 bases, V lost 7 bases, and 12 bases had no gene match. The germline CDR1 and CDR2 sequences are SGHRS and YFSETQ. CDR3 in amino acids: CASAPGTSGSSSYF. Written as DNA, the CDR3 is TGCGCCAGCGCCCCCGGGACTAGCGGGAGTTCGTCGTACTTC.

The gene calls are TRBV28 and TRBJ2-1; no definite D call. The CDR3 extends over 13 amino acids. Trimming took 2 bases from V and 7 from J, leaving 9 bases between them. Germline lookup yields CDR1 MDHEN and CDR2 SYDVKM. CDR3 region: CASSLVVRNEQFF. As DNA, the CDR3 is TGTGCCAGCAGTTTAGTGGTGCGGAATGAGCAGTTCTTC.

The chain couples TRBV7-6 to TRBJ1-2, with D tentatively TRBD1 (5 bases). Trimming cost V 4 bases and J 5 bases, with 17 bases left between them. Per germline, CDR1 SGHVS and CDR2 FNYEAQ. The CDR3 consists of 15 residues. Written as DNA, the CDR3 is TGTGCCAGCAGCTCCGCGGTGGGGCAGCAGTATGGCTACACCTTC. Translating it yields CASSSAVGQQYGYTF.

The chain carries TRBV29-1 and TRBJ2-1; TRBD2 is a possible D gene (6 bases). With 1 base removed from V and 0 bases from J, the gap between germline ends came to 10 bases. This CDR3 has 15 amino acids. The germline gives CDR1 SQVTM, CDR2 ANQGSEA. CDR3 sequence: CSVEASESSYNEQFF. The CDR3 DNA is TGCAGCGTTGAAGCTAGCGAGAGCTCCTACAATGAGCAGTTCTTC.

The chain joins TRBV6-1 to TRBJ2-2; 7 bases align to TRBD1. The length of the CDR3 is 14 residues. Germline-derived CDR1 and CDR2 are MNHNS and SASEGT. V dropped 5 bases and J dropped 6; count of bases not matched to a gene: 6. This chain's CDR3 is CASSSQGSAGELFF. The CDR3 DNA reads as TGTGCCAGCAGTTCACAGGGGTCGGCCGGGGAGCTGTTTTTT.

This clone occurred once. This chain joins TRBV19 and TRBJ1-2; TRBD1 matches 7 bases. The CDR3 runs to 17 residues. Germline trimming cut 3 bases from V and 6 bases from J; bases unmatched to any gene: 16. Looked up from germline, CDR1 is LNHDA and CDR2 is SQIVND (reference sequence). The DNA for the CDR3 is TGTGCCAGTAGTATCTCACCGGGGGGGGACAGATCGAATGGCTACACCTTC. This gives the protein CASSISPGGDRSNGYTF.